Sequencing of this TCR beta chain was carried out in a study of control samples from healthy donors and cancer patients. The repertoire was sequenced with immunoSEQ multiplex PCR; TCRdb's copy has only in-frame clones and lacks some. Altogether about 120,000 clones are present, approximately 92% being singletons, with the ten largest covering about 0.6%. The V and J ends lost 4 bases and 1 base respectively, with 7 bases between them. Germline CDR1 reads SEHNR; CDR2 reads FQNEAQ (reference sequence). The CDR3 length is 13 residues. V is TRBV7-9 and J is TRBJ2-5, with D possibly TRBD2 on 6 matching bases. This sequence was found in a man older than 75 with head and neck cancer. Sample: PBMCs. The CDR3 spells CASSWGLQETQYF. CDR3 coding DNA: TGTGCCAGCAGCTGGGGACTCCAAGAGACCCAGTACTTC.